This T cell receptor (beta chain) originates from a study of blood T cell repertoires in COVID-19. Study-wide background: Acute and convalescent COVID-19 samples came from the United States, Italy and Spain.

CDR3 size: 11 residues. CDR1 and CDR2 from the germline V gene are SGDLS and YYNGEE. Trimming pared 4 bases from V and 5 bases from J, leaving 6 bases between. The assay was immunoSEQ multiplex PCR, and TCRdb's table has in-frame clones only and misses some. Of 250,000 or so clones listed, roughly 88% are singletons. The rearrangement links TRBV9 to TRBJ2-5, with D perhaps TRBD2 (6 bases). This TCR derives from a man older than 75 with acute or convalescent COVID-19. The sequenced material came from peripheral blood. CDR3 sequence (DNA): TGTGCCAGCAGCCGGGGGGAGACCCAGTACTTC. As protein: CASSRGETQYF.